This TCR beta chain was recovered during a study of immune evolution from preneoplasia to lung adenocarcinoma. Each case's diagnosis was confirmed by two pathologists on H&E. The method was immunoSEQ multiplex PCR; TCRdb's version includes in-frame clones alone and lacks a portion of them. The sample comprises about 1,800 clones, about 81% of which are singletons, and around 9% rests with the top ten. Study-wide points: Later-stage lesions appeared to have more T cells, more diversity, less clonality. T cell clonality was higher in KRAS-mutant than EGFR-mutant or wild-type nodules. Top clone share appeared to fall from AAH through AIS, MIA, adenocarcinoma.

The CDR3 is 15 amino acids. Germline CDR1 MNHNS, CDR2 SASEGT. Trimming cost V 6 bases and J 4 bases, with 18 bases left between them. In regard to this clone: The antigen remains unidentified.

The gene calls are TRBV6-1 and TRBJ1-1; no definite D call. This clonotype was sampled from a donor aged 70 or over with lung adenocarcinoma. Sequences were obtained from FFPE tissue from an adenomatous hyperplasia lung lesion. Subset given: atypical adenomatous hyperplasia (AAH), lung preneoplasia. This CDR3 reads CASRTLVWGPTEAFF. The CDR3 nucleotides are TGTGCCAGCAGGACGTTGGTTTGGGGTCCCACTGAAGCTTTCTTT.